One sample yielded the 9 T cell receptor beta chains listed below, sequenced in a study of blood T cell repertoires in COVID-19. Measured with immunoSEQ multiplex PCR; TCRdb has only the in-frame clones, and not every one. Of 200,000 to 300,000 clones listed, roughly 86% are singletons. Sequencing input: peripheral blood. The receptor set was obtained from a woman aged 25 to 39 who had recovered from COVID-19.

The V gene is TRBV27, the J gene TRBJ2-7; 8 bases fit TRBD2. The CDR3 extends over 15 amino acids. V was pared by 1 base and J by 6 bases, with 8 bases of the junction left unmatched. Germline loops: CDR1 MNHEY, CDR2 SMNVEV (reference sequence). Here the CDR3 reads CASSLLGGGNREQYF. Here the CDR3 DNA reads TGTGCCAGCAGTTTATTGGGCGGGGGGAATCGCGAGCAGTACTTC.

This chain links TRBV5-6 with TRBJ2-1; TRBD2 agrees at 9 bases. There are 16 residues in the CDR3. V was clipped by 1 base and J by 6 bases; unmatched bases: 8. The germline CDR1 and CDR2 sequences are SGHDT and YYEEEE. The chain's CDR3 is CASSLMGTSRTNEQFF. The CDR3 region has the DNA TGTGCCAGCAGCTTGATGGGGACTAGCAGAACCAATGAGCAGTTCTTC.

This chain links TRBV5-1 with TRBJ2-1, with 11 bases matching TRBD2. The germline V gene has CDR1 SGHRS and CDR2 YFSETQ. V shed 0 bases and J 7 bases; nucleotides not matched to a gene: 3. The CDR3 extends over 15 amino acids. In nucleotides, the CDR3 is TGCGCCAGCAGCTTGGAGTTAGCGGGGGGGAATGAGCAGTTCTTC. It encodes CASSLELAGGNEQFF. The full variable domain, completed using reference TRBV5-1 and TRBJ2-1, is KAGVTQTPRYLIKTRGQQVTLSCSPISGHRSVSWYQQTPGQGLQFLFEYFSETQRNKGNFPGRFSGRQFSNSRSEMNVSTLELGDSALYLCASSLELAGGNEQFFGPGTRLTVL.

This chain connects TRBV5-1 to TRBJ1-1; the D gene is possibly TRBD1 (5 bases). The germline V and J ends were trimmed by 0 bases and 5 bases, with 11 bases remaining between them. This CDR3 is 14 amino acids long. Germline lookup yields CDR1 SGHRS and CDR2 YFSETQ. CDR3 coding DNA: TGCGCCAGCAGCTTGGAGGCCGGGGGGACTGAAGCTTTCTTT. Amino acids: CASSLEAGGTEAFF.

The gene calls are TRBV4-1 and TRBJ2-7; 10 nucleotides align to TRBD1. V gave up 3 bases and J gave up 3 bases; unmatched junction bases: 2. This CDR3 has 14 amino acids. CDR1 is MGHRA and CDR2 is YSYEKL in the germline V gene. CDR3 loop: CASSHRTGGYEQYF. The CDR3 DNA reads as TGCGCCAGCAGCCACAGGACAGGGGGCTACGAGCAGTACTTC.

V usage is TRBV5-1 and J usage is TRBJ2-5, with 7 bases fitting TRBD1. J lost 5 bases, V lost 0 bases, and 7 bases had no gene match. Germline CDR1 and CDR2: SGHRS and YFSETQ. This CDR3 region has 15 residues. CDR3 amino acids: CASSLAGTVMETQYF. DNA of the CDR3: TGCGCCAGCAGCTTGGCGGGGACAGTAATGGAGACCCAGTACTTC.

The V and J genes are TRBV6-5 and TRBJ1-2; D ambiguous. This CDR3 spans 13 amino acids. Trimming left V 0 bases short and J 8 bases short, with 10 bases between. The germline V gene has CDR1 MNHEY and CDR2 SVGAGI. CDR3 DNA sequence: TGTGCCAGCAGTTACTCGATTGGAGGAGGCTACACCTTC. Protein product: CASSYSIGGGYTF.

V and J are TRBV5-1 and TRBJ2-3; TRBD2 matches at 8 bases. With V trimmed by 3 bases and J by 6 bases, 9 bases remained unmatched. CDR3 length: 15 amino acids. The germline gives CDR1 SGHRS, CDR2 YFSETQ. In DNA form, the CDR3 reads TGCGCCAGCAGCTCGACTTCGGGGGGGGCGGATACGCAGTATTTT. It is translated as CASSSTSGGADTQYF.

The CDR3: CATSRTGTGVSNEQFF. The CDR3 bases are TGTGCCACCAGCAGAACCGGGACAGGGGTTTCCAATGAGCAGTTCTTC. This rearrangement joins TRBV15 to TRBJ2-1; 10 bases are a match to TRBD1. J lost 6 bases, V lost 2 bases, and 7 bases had no gene match. Germline V gene sequence: CDR1 LNHNV, CDR2 YYDKDF (reference sequence). The CDR3 has 16 residues.